This T cell receptor beta chain was observed in a study of T cells after yellow fever vaccination. The study's findings and limits: Subsequent to the booster, the majority of primary-vaccination clones reappeared (96% CD4, approximately 90% CD8). Weaker overall, the secondary response nonetheless peaked faster (day 5 versus 15).

The authors made TCR cDNA by 5'RACE template switching, adding a universal primer site and UMIs. TCRdb re-called the 5' RACE reads with MiXCR, one entry per CDR3 protein. The sample lists 500,000 to 650,000 distinct CDR3 sequences, approximately 13% seen once, with under 15% in the top ten. This clonotype occurred many times. The antigen remains undetermined. The CDR3 is made up of 13 amino acids. The germline gives CDR1 MNHNY, CDR2 SVGAGI (reference sequence). V was trimmed by 6 bases and J by 5 bases, leaving 13 bases between them. This clonotype was obtained from a man aged 25-45 years who received the YFV17D yellow fever vaccine. V usage is TRBV6-6 and J usage is TRBJ2-5; weak D call: TRBD1 (5 bases). Specimen: PBMCs, collected on the day of the yellow fever booster vaccination. CDR3 in DNA: TGTGCCAGCAGCAAGGGGTTTGGGGAGACCCAGTACTTC. It is translated as CASSKGFGETQYF.